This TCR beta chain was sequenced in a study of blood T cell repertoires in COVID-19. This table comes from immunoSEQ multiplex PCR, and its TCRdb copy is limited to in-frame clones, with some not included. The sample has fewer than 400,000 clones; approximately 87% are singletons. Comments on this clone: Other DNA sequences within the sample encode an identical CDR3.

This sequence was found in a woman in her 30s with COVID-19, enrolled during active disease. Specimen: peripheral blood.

The CDR3 loop is CASSLQGSTDTQYF. Written as DNA, the CDR3 is TGTGCCAGCAGCTTACAGGGAAGCACAGATACGCAGTATTTT. The chain employs TRBV7-9 and TRBJ2-3; TRBD1 might be the D (5 bases). CDR1 and CDR2 (germline): SEHNR, FQNEAQ (reference sequence). Trimming cost V 2 bases and J 0 bases, with 6 bases left between them. The CDR3 totals 14 residues.